This entry concerns a single TCR beta chain. Per the original methods: Amplification of reference gene primers provided the estimated nucleated cell counts. Clones were read by immunoSEQ multiplex PCR, and TCRdb kept only the in-frame ones, dropping some. The D gene and trimming were derived from the DNA, and the V and J assignments and clone size from that table. The sample contains 200,000 to 250,000 clones, 70% to 90% of which appear only once. This sample was taken from a study of blood T cell repertoires in COVID-19. Study at large: Italy, Spain and the United States were the sources of the convalescent and acute COVID-19 samples. T cells, B-cell-depleted T cells, or PBMCs provided the cDNA or gDNA that served as material.

The sequenced sample consisted of peripheral blood. This receptor was taken from a middle-aged man with acute or convalescent COVID-19.

The CDR3 nucleotides read TGTGCCAGCAGTTGGACAGGGTGGGAAAAACTGTTTTTT. Amino acids: CASSWTGWEKLFF. The genes are TRBV6-2 or TRBV6-3 and TRBJ1-4, with 8 bases fitting TRBD1. CDR1 is MNHEY and CDR2 is SVGEGT in the germline V gene. CDR3 size: 13 residues. V gave up 4 bases and J gave up 8 bases; unmatched junction bases: 3.